The 5 T cell receptor beta chains listed next were all sequenced from one sample in a study of OX40 agonist ivuxolimab in advanced cancers. Sequencing was performed with immunoSEQ multiplex PCR; in TCRdb, only in-frame clones are kept and a portion is missing. This sample has just under 55,000 clones, with 80% found just once. Sequenced material: CD4+ or CD8+ T cells sorted from blood, taken in a trial of the OX40 agonist ivuxolimab. These receptors came from an adult with an advanced solid tumor such as melanoma, head and neck, liver or kidney cancer.

This chain joins TRBV4-3 and TRBJ2-2; 9 positions agree with TRBD2. Germline V gene data show CDR1 as LGHNA and CDR2 as YSLEER. V trimming: 1 base; J trimming: 0 bases; junction bases outside the gene matches: 3. CDR3 length: 17 amino acids. Written as DNA, the CDR3 is TGCGCCAGCAGCCAAGTTGCGGGGGGGCCGAACACCGGGGAGCTGTTTTTT. It specifies CASSQVAGGPNTGELFF.

The chain has TRBV28 and TRBJ1-4; 9 bases align to TRBD1. Germline lookup yields CDR1 MDHEN and CDR2 SYDVKM. The CDR3 has 15 residues. V was clipped by 3 bases and J by 7 bases; unmatched bases: 6. The CDR3 loop reads CASSFLTGGGEKLFF. DNA for the CDR3: TGTGCCAGCAGTTTTCTCACAGGGGGCGGTGAAAAACTGTTTTTT.

V gene TRBV6-5 combines with J gene TRBJ1-3; D is unclear. The V end was cut by 6 bases, the J end by 0 bases, with 6 bases between. The CDR3 sequence is 13 residues long. The V gene's germline CDR1 is MNHEY and CDR2 SVGAGI. CDR3 DNA: TGTGCCAGCAGCAAGAGCTCTGGAAACACCATATATTTT. It is translated as CASSKSSGNTIYF.

The chain combines TRBV28 with TRBJ1-1; D gene unclear. V was shortened by 5 bases and J by 1 base, with 11 bases between the two germline ends. Germline V gene sequence: CDR1 MDHEN, CDR2 SYDVKM. The length of the CDR3 is 14 residues. In DNA form, the CDR3 reads TGTGCCAGCAGTCCTTGGGAGTGGAACACTGAAGCTTTCTTT. Residues: CASSPWEWNTEAFF.

The sample holds a few counts of this clone. V gene TRBV11-2 combines with J gene TRBJ1-4, with no clear D. Trimming pared 1 base from V and 6 bases from J, leaving 9 bases between. From germline, CDR1 is SGHAT and CDR2 FQNNGV. The CDR3 runs to 14 residues. CDR3 in DNA: TGTGCCAGCAGCTTAGCGGGCCTCGATGAAAAACTGTTTTTT. Translated: CASSLAGLDEKLFF.